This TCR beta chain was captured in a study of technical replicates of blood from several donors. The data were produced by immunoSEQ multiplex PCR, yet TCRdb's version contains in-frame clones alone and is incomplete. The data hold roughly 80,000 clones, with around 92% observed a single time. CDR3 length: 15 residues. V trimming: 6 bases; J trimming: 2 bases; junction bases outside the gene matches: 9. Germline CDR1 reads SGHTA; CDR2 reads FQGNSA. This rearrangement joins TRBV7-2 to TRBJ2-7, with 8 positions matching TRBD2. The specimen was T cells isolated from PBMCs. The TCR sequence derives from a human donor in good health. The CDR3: CASSPRAGGTYEQYF. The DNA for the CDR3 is TGTGCCAGCAGTCCGCGCGCGGGGGGAACCTACGAGCAGTACTTC.